Listed below are T cell receptor beta chains from one sample, sequenced in a study of regulatory T cells in long-lasting Graves disease. TCRdb ran MiXCR on the multiplex PCR reads and lists one entry per CDR3 protein. The table lists about 540,000 distinct CDR3 sequences, roughly 12% of them singletons. These data are also associated with another study on T cells in Graves' hyperthyroidism and ophthalmopathy.

Specimen: peripheral blood mononuclear cells (PBMCs), collected at new diagnosis, from a patient treated with antithyroid drugs. These receptors were obtained from a man aged 25 to 45 with Graves disease. CDR3s include the opening cysteine and the closing phenylalanine or tryptophan. A D gene is named only where the DNA matches it firmly. Clone size, where shown, is once, few, many, or a class for clones that have expanded.

D gene	V gene	clone size	J gene	CDR3 length	CDR3 protein	CDR3 DNA
-	TRBV28	-	TRBJ2-5	14	CASSFLKYQETQYF	TGTGCCAGCAGTTTCTTAAAGTACCAAGAGACCCAGTACTTC
TRBD2	TRBV2	many	TRBJ2-1	17	CASSEPGLAEAYNEQFF	TGTGCCAGCAGTGAACCGGGACTAGCGGAGGCTTACAATGAGCAGTTCTTC
-	TRBV6-1	few	TRBJ2-7	12	CASTDYSYEQYF	TGTGCCAGCACAGACTACTCCTACGAGCAGTACTTC
-	TRBV27	many	TRBJ2-7	16	CASSFLRGRASYEQYF	TGTGCCAGCAGTTTTCTCCGGGGCCGCGCATCCTACGAGCAGTACTTC
-	TRBV7-2	many	TRBJ2-7	13	CASSLNLGVEQYF	TGTGCCAGCAGCTTGAATTTGGGGGTCGAGCAGTACTTC
-	TRBV18	many	TRBJ2-7	15	CASSPPWGSSYEQYF	TGTGCCAGCTCACCACCGTGGGGCAGCTCCTACGAGCAGTACTTC
-	TRBV3-1	many	TRBJ2-1	15	CASSQAGRTYNEQFF	TGTGCCAGCAGCCAGGCAGGACGGACCTACAATGAGCAGTTCTTC
-	TRBV4-1	-	TRBJ2-4	15	CASSQGREGAGIQYF	TGCGCCAGCAGCCAAGGGCGAGAAGGGGCGGGCATTCAGTACTTC
-	TRBV12-3/TRBV12-4	many	TRBJ1-1	15	CASSSRGVVGTEAFF	TGTGCCAGCAGTTCCCGCGGGGTGGTAGGCACTGAAGCTTTCTTT
-	TRBV20-1	-	TRBJ2-7	13	CSADPAGSYEQYF	TGCAGTGCCGACCCGGCAGGCTCCTACGAGCAGTACTTC
-	TRBV6-2/TRBV6-3	few	TRBJ1-3	15	CASSEFQVSGNTIYF	TGTGCCAGCAGTGAATTCCAGGTCTCTGGAAACACCATATATTTT
TRBD2	TRBV27	many	TRBJ2-1	17	CASSLYMGEGPNNEQFF	TGTGCCAGCAGTTTATATATGGGGGAGGGCCCAAACAATGAGCAGTTCTTC
-	TRBV2	-	TRBJ1-5	15	CASSLTPNSNQPQHF	TGTGCCAGCAGTCTTACACCGAATAGCAATCAGCCCCAGCATTTT
-	TRBV13	many	TRBJ2-7	14	CASSLGRLAYEQYF	TGTGCCAGCAGCCTAGGGAGGTTAGCCTACGAGCAGTACTTC
-	TRBV5-1	many	TRBJ1-5	13	CASSLAGPQPQHF	TGCGCCAGCAGCTTGGCAGGGCCCCAGCCCCAGCATTTT
TRBD1	TRBV6-2/TRBV6-3	many	TRBJ2-1	16	CASSYGGTGRISEQFF	TGTGCCAGCAGTTACGGAGGGACAGGGAGGATTAGTGAGCAGTTCTTC
TRBD2	TRBV2	many	TRBJ2-1	15	CASSSSRLADNEQFF	TGTGCCAGCAGTTCCTCGAGACTAGCGGACAATGAGCAGTTCTTC
TRBD2	TRBV11-2	few	TRBJ2-2	19	CASSWGSLAGGIGTGELFF	TGTGCCAGCAGCTGGGGTAGCCTAGCGGGAGGGATAGGCACCGGGGAGCTGTTTTTT
TRBD1	TRBV11-2	many	TRBJ2-7	15	CASSLSQDRGYEQYF	TGTGCCAGCAGCTTATCTCAGGACAGGGGTTACGAGCAGTACTTC
TRBD1	TRBV20-1	many	TRBJ2-5	12	CSARTGIETQYF	TGCAGTGCTAGGACAGGGATCGAGACCCAGTACTTC
-	TRBV28	-	TRBJ2-7	14	CASSTRVGTYEQYF	TGTGCCAGCAGCACCCGGGTTGGGACCTACGAGCAGTACTTC
-	TRBV10-3	many	TRBJ2-3	19	CAISESVTWNRSSTDTQYF	TGTGCCATCAGTGAGTCGGTTACGTGGAACCGTTCTAGCACAGATACGCAGTATTTT
-	TRBV20-1	-	TRBJ2-7	13	CSAFLGYSYGQYF	TGCAGTGCTTTCCTGGGCTATTCCTACGGGCAGTACTTC
TRBD2	TRBV20-1	-	TRBJ2-7	15	CSARDTTSGRHEQYF	TGCAGTGCTAGAGATACGACTAGCGGGAGACACGAGCAGTACTTC
-	TRBV3-1	many	TRBJ2-2	13	CASSRTSPGELFF	TGTGCCAGCAGCAGAACAAGTCCCGGGGAGCTGTTTTTT
TRBD2	TRBV13	-	TRBJ2-1	16	CASSLRTSGSFYEQFF	TGTGCCAGCAGCCTGCGGACTAGCGGGAGTTTCTATGAGCAGTTCTTC
TRBD2	TRBV28	once	TRBJ2-1	18	CASSSGLAGAGFHNEQFF	TGTGCCAGCAGTTCAGGACTAGCGGGAGCGGGTTTTCACAATGAGCAGTTCTTC